The 14 T cell receptor beta chains listed next were all sequenced from one sample in a study of blood T cell repertoires in COVID-19. Clones were read by immunoSEQ multiplex PCR, and TCRdb kept only the in-frame ones, dropping some. Here the sample spans 200,000 to 300,000 clones, nearly 85% being singletons. The specimen sequenced was peripheral blood. The source is a human donor in a cohort sampled during active COVID-19.

The chain employs TRBV5-1 and TRBJ1-4; TRBD1 might be the D (5 bases). Trimming left V 3 bases short and J 6 bases short, with 15 bases between. Germline V lookup: CDR1 SGHRS, CDR2 YFSETQ. The CDR3 loop spans 15 amino acids. Here the CDR3 reads CASSSAGGSDEKLFF. The CDR3 nucleotides are TGCGCCAGCAGCTCAGCCGGGGGTAGCGATGAAAAACTGTTTTTT.

The genes are TRBV5-1 and TRBJ2-3, with TRBD2 matching over 14 bases. V shed 4 bases, J shed 0 bases, and the junction held 4 bases outside the gene matches. This CDR3 is 17 amino acids long. Germline loops: CDR1 SGHRS, CDR2 YFSETQ. In DNA form, the CDR3 reads TGCGCCAGCAGCCGGACTAGCGGGGGGCCAAGCACAGATACGCAGTATTTT. Protein: CASSRTSGGPSTDTQYF.

V and J are TRBV11-2 and TRBJ2-5, with 8 positions matching TRBD2. The CDR3 has 14 residues. With 5 bases clipped from V and 5 bases from J, the junction kept 7 bases outside the gene matches. Looked up from germline, CDR1 is SGHAT and CDR2 is FQNNGV. This chain's CDR3 is CASSRREEGETQYF. The CDR3 DNA reads TGTGCCAGCAGCAGGCGGGAGGAGGGGGAGACCCAGTACTTC.

The chain joins TRBV3-1 (or the pseudogene TRBV3-2) to TRBJ2-4; 10 bases align to TRBD2. Germline loops: CDR1 LGHDT, CDR2 YNNKEL (reference sequence). V shed 0 bases, J shed 1 base, and the junction held 9 bases outside the gene matches. The CDR3 is 19 amino acids. The chain's CDR3 is CASSQEGLAGAHAKNIQYF. The CDR3 coding sequence is TGTGCCAGCAGCCAAGAAGGGCTAGCGGGAGCCCATGCCAAAAACATTCAGTACTTC.

This rearrangement joins TRBV5-4 to TRBJ2-7; D perhaps matches TRBD2 (6 bases). V was cut by 1 base and J by 6 bases, with 11 bases left in between. CDR1 is SGHNT and CDR2 is YYREEE in the germline V gene (reference sequence). The CDR3 extends over 13 amino acids. As DNA, the CDR3 is TGTGCCAGCAGCTTGTCACTAGCCCTCGAGCAGTACTTC. Amino acid sequence: CASSLSLALEQYF. The entire variable domain, with the rest obtained from reference TRBV5-4 and TRBJ2-7, is as follows: ETGVTQSPTHLIKTRGQQVTLRCSSQSGHNTVSWYQQALGQGPQFIFQYYREEENGRGNFPPRFSGLQFPNYSSELNVNALELDDSALYLCASSLSLALEQYFGPGTRLTVT.

The J gene is TRBJ1-6, the V gene TRBV11-2; D might be TRBD1 (5 bases). V was shortened by 3 bases and J by 7 bases, with 22 bases between the two germline ends. The CDR3 length is 18 residues. Germline V CDR1 and CDR2: SGHAT, FQNNGV. The CDR3, as DNA: TGTGCCAGCAGCTTTAATTCTGTGGGGGGTACAGGAAATTCACCCCTCCACTTT. Its translation is CASSFNSVGGTGNSPLHF.

CDR3: CASSQDPSGGPRDTQYF. The CDR3 coding sequence is TGTGCCAGCAGCCAAGACCCTAGCGGGGGGCCCAGAGATACGCAGTATTTT. The chain carries TRBV3-1 (or the pseudogene TRBV3-2) and TRBJ2-3; 11 nucleotides agree with TRBD2. The germline V gene has CDR1 LGHDT and CDR2 YNNKEL (reference sequence). J was trimmed by 5 bases and V by 0 bases; bases with no gene match: 7. CDR3 size: 17 residues.

This chain joins TRBV18 and TRBJ2-7; 15 positions match TRBD2. The CDR3 contains 16 residues. In germline, CDR1 is KGHSH, CDR2 LQKENI. The V segment lost 4 bases and the J segment 5 bases; nucleotides outside the gene matches: 6. The CDR3 DNA sequence: TGTGCCAGCTCACTTGGGACTAGCGGGAGGAGAGACGAGCAGTACTTC. This gives the protein CASSLGTSGRRDEQYF.

This clone was detected many times. V gene TRBV6-5 combines with J gene TRBJ1-1; D gene ambiguous. This CDR3 spans 15 amino acids. V shed 0 bases and J shed 5 bases, with 13 bases lying between them. Per the germline V gene, CDR1 is MNHEY and CDR2 is SVGAGI. CDR3 residues: CASSYSHGMGTEAFF. As DNA, the CDR3 is TGTGCCAGCAGTTACTCACACGGGATGGGGACTGAAGCTTTCTTT.

As concerns this clone: One end of the junction does not line up with germline, which may come from a read error. The chain uses TRBV7-7 and TRBJ2-5, with 12 bases matching TRBD1. CDR1 and CDR2 from the germline V gene are SSHAT and FNYEAQ (reference sequence). The CDR3 spans 16 residues. The CDR3 loop is CASSLLGQGASETQYF. CDR3 sequence (DNA): TGTGCTAGCAGCTTATTGGGACAGGGGGCATCGGAGACCCAGTACTTC.

The chain joins TRBV7-2 to TRBJ2-3; 7 bases are a match to TRBD1. V lost 5 bases to trimming and J lost 0 bases; unmatched junction nucleotides: 5. The CDR3 runs 15 residues. Germline V lookup: CDR1 SGHTA, CDR2 FQGNSA. CDR3 in amino acids: CASSPTGSSTDTQYF. DNA for the CDR3: TGTGCCAGCAGCCCGACAGGGTCTAGCACAGATACGCAGTATTTT. Together with reference TRBV7-2 and TRBJ2-3, the CDR3 gives the full variable domain: GAGVSQSPSNKVTEKGKDVELRCDPISGHTALYWYRQSLGQGLEFLIYFQGNSAPDKSGLPSDRFSAERTGGSVSTLTIQRTQQEDSAVYLCASSPTGSSTDTQYFGPGTRLTVL.

The rearrangement links TRBV29-1 to TRBJ2-5, with TRBD2 identical over 9 bases. Germline lookup yields CDR1 SQVTM and CDR2 ANQGSEA. CDR3 size: 13 residues. V shed 4 bases and J 5 bases; nucleotides not matched to a gene: 5. In nucleotides, the CDR3 is TGCAGCGTTGTTAGCGGGAGTGGTGAGACCCAGTACTTC. Protein sequence: CSVVSGSGETQYF.

The rearrangement links TRBV6-5 to TRBJ2-1; D may be TRBD1 (6 bases). Germline V gene sequence: CDR1 MNHEY, CDR2 SVGAGI. The CDR3 contains 16 residues. Between the trimmed V and J ends, which lost 0 bases and 8 bases, there was a span of 17 bases. The CDR3 DNA reads TGTGCCAGCAGTTACTCTCCATCGGCAGGGGATGATGAGCAGTTCTTC. This translates into CASSYSPSAGDDEQFF.

The chain couples TRBV27 to TRBJ2-3, with 12 bases aligning to TRBD2. Unmatched junction bases numbered 10, after V lost 3 bases and J lost 0 bases. The CDR3 runs 19 residues. Germline V lookup: CDR1 MNHEY, CDR2 SMNVEV (reference sequence). The CDR3 DNA sequence: TGTGCCAGCAGTTTCACAGCTACCGGGACTAGCGGGAGCACAGATACGCAGTATTTT. Translating gives CASSFTATGTSGSTDTQYF.